This record concerns one T cell receptor (beta chain) sequence. The data derive from a study of blood T cell repertoires in COVID-19. Study information: The cDNA or gDNA used as material had been derived from T cells, B-cell-depleted T cells, or PBMCs.

Clones were sequenced by immunoSEQ multiplex PCR, and TCRdb holds only the in-frame ones, with some missing. The sample includes approximately 200,000 clones, around 87% of them seen just once. The germline V and J ends were trimmed by 0 bases and 8 bases, with 14 bases remaining between them. There are 15 residues in the CDR3. Germline V lookup: CDR1 SGHNT, CDR2 YENEEA. J is TRBJ1-3 and V is TRBV11-3; D uncertain. The clonotype originates from a woman aged 25-40 years who had recovered from COVID-19. Sequencing was performed on PBMCs or T cells enriched from blood (not recorded which). The DNA for the CDR3 is TGTGCCAGCAGCTTAGAATCAGCCGGCGGGGACACCATATATTTT. This sequence encodes CASSLESAGGDTIYF.